This T cell receptor beta chain was obtained from a study of blood T cell repertoires in COVID-19. About the study: COVID-19 samples, acute and convalescent, were from the United States, Italy and Spain. T cells, B-cell-depleted T cells, or PBMCs provided the cDNA or gDNA that served as material.

Germline V lookup: CDR1 SGHTA, CDR2 FQGNSA. The CDR3 runs 12 residues. Trimming took 6 bases from V and 0 from J, leaving 4 bases between them. In the original workflow: Reference gene primer amplification gave estimated nucleated cell counts. Produced via immunoSEQ multiplex PCR; TCRdb's table is partial and in-frame only. That table furnishes V, J and clone size, whereas the DNA furnished D and trimming. Of fewer than 75,000 clones listed, about nine tenths are singletons. This clonotype was sampled from a man aged 50 to 59 with active COVID-19. The V call is TRBV7-2, the J call TRBJ2-3; D gene ambiguous. The sequenced material came from peripheral blood. The CDR3: CASRYSTDTQYF. The CDR3 bases are TGTGCCAGCAGATATAGCACAGATACGCAGTATTTT.